The sequence of this T cell receptor (beta chain) was determined in a study of shared clonotypes between healthy human individuals. Assay used: immunoSEQ multiplex PCR; TCRdb lists only in-frame clones, some missing. The sample holds 2 million to 2.5 million clones, 93% seen once. General study results and limits: Sorted-subset sequencing was shown by rarefaction to be incomplete despite large depth.

Concerning this clone itself: Its antigen is currently unknown.

The ends were cut back, 5 bases at V and 5 bases at J, with 26 bases in the middle. Germline V gene sequence: CDR1 SGHTA, CDR2 FQGTGA. This CDR3 has 18 residues. Sequenced input: naive CD4+ T cells from PBMCs. Subset in this sample: CD45RA+ positively selected. The origin of this receptor is a young man in good health. Some clones in this sample may be carry-over from other donors' samples. The gene calls are TRBV7-3 and TRBJ2-3, with D possibly TRBD1 on 6 matching bases. The CDR3 sequence: CASSQAQGSASIGDTQYF. The CDR3, as DNA: TGTGCCAGCAGCCAAGCACAGGGCAGTGCCTCGATCGGAGATACGCAGTATTTT.